The 4 T cell receptor beta chains below all came from one sample that was sequenced in a study of blood T cells in healthy people across ages. With a J-beta primer mix and a sample-barcoded 5' primer, a second PCR ran about 7 to 11 cycles. From the 5' RACE reads, TCRdb called clonotypes with MiXCR, one entry per CDR3 protein. The sample includes 910,000 or so distinct CDR3 sequences, roughly 47% of them seen just once. Sequenced material: blood. These TCRs come from a woman aged 60-75 years in good health.

The J gene is TRBJ2-5, the V gene TRBV5-1; TRBD2 aligns across 13 bases. The germline gives CDR1 SGHRS, CDR2 YFSETQ. The CDR3 is 17 amino acids. V dropped 1 base and J dropped 5; count of bases not matched to a gene: 8. The CDR3 sequence is CASSLMWTSGSLETQYF. The CDR3 region has the DNA TGCGCCAGCAGCTTGATGTGGACTAGCGGGAGTCTTGAGACCCAGTACTTC. Filled out from reference TRBV5-1 and TRBJ2-5, the complete variable domain reads KAGVTQTPRYLIKTRGQQVTLSCSPISGHRSVSWYQQTPGQGLQFLFEYFSETQRNKGNFPGRFSGRQFSNSRSEMNVSTLELGDSALYLCASSLMWTSGSLETQYFGPGTRLLVL.

The rearrangement joins TRBV2 to TRBJ1-6; 7 bases are a match to TRBD1. After removal of 4 bases from V and 11 bases from J, the junction contained 8 bases not matched to a gene. The CDR3 extends over 14 amino acids. Per the germline V gene, CDR1 is SNHLY and CDR2 is FYNNEI. The CDR3 loop is CASSGGQRKAPLHF. The CDR3 coding sequence is TGTGCCAGCAGTGGGGGACAGAGGAAAGCACCCCTCCACTTT.

In this sample, this clonotype turned up once. The DNA is left out, because the CDR3 cannot be placed on it with certainty; the CDR3 is given as TCRdb lists it. The CDR3: CASSEVGQGTDTRYF. The chain links TRBV6-1 to TRBJ2-3; the table's D call, TRBD1, was not checked against the DNA. CDR1 MNHNS and CDR2 SASEGT come from the germline V gene. The CDR3 is made up of 15 amino acids, end residues included.

The V gene is TRBV7-2, the J gene TRBJ1-4, with D possibly matching TRBD1 (5 bases). V dropped 3 bases and J dropped 7 bases, with 9 bases sitting between them. The CDR3 totals 13 residues. Per germline, CDR1 SGHTA and CDR2 FQGNSA. The CDR3, as DNA: TGTGCCAGCAGCTTCTGGAGGGGTGAAAAACTGTTTTTT. This encodes CASSFWRGEKLFF. The variable domain in full, completed from reference TRBV7-2 and TRBJ1-4, reads GAGVSQSPSNKVTEKGKDVELRCDPISGHTALYWYRQSLGQGLEFLIYFQGNSAPDKSGLPSDRFSAERTGGSVSTLTIQRTQQEDSAVYLCASSFWRGEKLFFGSGTQLSVL.